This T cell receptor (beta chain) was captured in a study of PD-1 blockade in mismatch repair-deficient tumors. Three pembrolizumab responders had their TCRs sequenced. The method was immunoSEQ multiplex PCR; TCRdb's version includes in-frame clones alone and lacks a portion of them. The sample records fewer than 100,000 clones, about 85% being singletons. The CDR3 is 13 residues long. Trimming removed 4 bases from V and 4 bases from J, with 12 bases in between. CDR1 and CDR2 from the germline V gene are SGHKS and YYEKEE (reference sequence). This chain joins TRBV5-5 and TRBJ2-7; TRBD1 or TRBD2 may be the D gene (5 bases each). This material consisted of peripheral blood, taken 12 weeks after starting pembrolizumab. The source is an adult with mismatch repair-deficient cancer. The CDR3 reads CASSPEGPYEQYF. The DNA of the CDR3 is TGTGCCAGCAGCCCCGAGGGACCTTACGAGCAGTACTTC.